The 29 T cell receptor beta chains below come from one sample, sequenced in a study of cytomegalovirus exposure and HLA in healthy donors. In the PCR, 60 Vbeta and 13 Jbeta primers were used. Some clones are missing from TCRdb's copy, which holds only in-frame ones; the method was immunoSEQ multiplex PCR. This table has fewer than 140,000 clones, just over 70% appearing once. The specimen was PBMCs. The origin of the receptors is a boy between 10 and 17 years old in good health and CMV-seronegative.

The gene calls are TRBV5-1 and TRBJ2-6; 8 bases are shared with TRBD1. V dropped 4 bases and J dropped 4; count of bases not matched to a gene: 16. CDR1 is SGHRS, CDR2 YFSETQ, per germline. This CDR3 region has 19 residues. The CDR3 region is CASSRTGQGKSLGANVLTF. Written as DNA, the CDR3 is TGCGCCAGCAGCCGAACCGGACAGGGAAAGAGCTTAGGGGCCAACGTCCTGACTTTC.

This clone has a handful of counts. This sequence joins TRBV29-1 and TRBJ1-1; no clear D gene. With 7 bases removed from V and 3 bases from J, the gap between germline ends came to 12 bases. This CDR3 is 12 amino acids long. Germline CDR1 reads SQVTM; CDR2 reads ANQGSEA. CDR3 coding DNA: TGCAGCGCTACGGGAGGGTACACTGAAGCTTTCTTT. Its protein product is CSATGGYTEAFF.

The chain carries TRBV15 and TRBJ2-7; the match to TRBD2 covers 7 bases. Germline CDR1 reads LNHNV; CDR2 reads YYDKDF (reference sequence). V trimming: 0 bases; J trimming: 2 bases; junction bases outside the gene matches: 10. This CDR3 is built from 17 residues. For the CDR3, the DNA is TGTGCCACCAGCAGAGACGCTCTAGCGGCCAATACCTACGAGCAGTACTTC. This codes for CATSRDALAANTYEQYF.

This chain links TRBV19 with TRBJ2-1; D remains ambiguous. Germline V gene data show CDR1 as LNHDA and CDR2 as SQIVND (reference sequence). The V end was cut by 2 bases, the J end by 5 bases, with 4 bases between. This CDR3 is built from 12 residues. The CDR3 bases are TGTGCCAGTAGTATACAGAACAATGAGCAGTTCTTC. It codes for CASSIQNNEQFF. Supplemented by reference TRBV19 and TRBJ2-1, the full variable domain reads DGGITQSPKYLFRKEGQNVTLSCEQNLNHDAMYWYRQDPGQGLRLIYYSQIVNDFQKGDIAEGYSVSREKKESFPLTVTSAQKNPTAFYLCASSIQNNEQFFGPGTRLTVL.

The chain carries TRBV5-1 and TRBJ2-7; TRBD2 matches 13 bases. CDR3 length: 14 residues. Germline CDR1 is SGHRS and CDR2 is YFSETQ. V lost 4 bases to trimming and J lost 5 bases; unmatched junction nucleotides: 3. The CDR3 region has the DNA TGCGCCAGCAGCGGACTAGCGGGAGCCCACGAGCAGTACTTC. It codes for CASSGLAGAHEQYF.

This clone has only a few counts. The chain has TRBV4-1 and TRBJ1-2; 7 nucleotides agree with TRBD1. The trim removed 2 bases at V and 5 bases at J, leaving 5 bases unmatched. The V gene's germline CDR1 is MGHRA and CDR2 YSYEKL. This CDR3 has 14 amino acids. The CDR3 region has the DNA TGCGCCAGCAGCCAAACACAGGGGAGTTATGGCTACACCTTC. Translated, it gives CASSQTQGSYGYTF.

The J gene is TRBJ2-1, the V gene TRBV27; D might be TRBD2 (5 bases). This CDR3 comprises 15 residues. Trimming removed 3 bases at V and 3 bases at J, with 12 bases between. CDR1 is MNHEY and CDR2 is SMNVEV in the germline V gene (reference sequence). CDR3 DNA: TGTGCCAGCAGTTTGAGGGTCCAATTCTACAATGAGCAGTTCTTC. The encoded protein is CASSLRVQFYNEQFF.

The chain has TRBV10-1 and TRBJ2-5; a possible D gene is TRBD2 (5 bases). The end of the DNA aligns better with TRBJ2-7, so the J call may be wrong. The CDR3 has 15 residues. Germline CDR1 and CDR2: WNHNN and SYGVQD (reference sequence). The CDR3 loop is CASSAPSLHSYEQYF. The CDR3 DNA reads as TGCGCCAGCAGTGCTCCTAGCCTGCACTCCTACGAGCAGTACTTC.

DNA of the CDR3: TGTGCCAGCTCGCTCCTAGCGGGAGGAGACAATGAGCAGTTCTTC. It translates to CASSLLAGGDNEQFF. The chain recombines TRBV18 with TRBJ2-1; 11 nucleotides line up with TRBD2. V was clipped by 6 bases and J by 5 bases; unmatched bases: 6. CDR1 KGHSH and CDR2 LQKENI come from the germline V gene. The length of the CDR3 is 15 residues.

The rearrangement joins TRBV6-1 to TRBJ2-6, with D maybe TRBD1 (7 bases). The CDR3 loop spans 18 amino acids. Germline V gives CDR1 MNHNS, CDR2 SASEGT. V was trimmed by 7 bases and J by 1 base, leaving 20 bases between them. DNA for the CDR3: TGTGCCAGCACTGACCCCCAGGGGGGTCTGTCTGGGGCCAACGTCCTGACTTTC. Amino acid sequence: CASTDPQGGLSGANVLTF.

This chain joins TRBV28 and TRBJ1-5, with 7 bases matching TRBD1. Germline-derived CDR1 and CDR2 are MDHEN and SYDVKM. V dropped 5 bases and J dropped 0; count of bases not matched to a gene: 13. The CDR3 contains 18 residues. CDR3 residues: CASSGTPGQIYSNQPQHF. The CDR3 DNA reads as TGTGCCAGCAGTGGCACACCGGGACAGATCTATAGCAATCAGCCCCAGCATTTT.

In this sample, this clone turned up a few times. CDR3 sequence: CAWSSGNSYEQYF. DNA for the CDR3: TGTGCCTGGTCAAGCGGCAACTCCTACGAGCAGTACTTC. The J gene is TRBJ2-7, the V gene TRBV30; D is perhaps TRBD2 (5 bases). Germline loops: CDR1 GTSNPN, CDR2 SVGIG (reference sequence). The CDR3 has 13 residues. V lost 5 bases and J lost 0, with 11 bases in between.

The J gene is TRBJ2-7, the V gene TRBV11-2, with D hard to call. CDR3 length equals 14 residues. Looked up from germline, CDR1 is SGHAT and CDR2 is FQNNGV. The V end lost 6 bases, the J end lost 5 bases, and 17 bases lay between the germline ends. CDR3 loop: CASRLHNGGNEQYF. The CDR3 DNA follows: TGTGCCAGCAGGTTGCATAACGGCGGTAACGAGCAGTACTTC. The variable domain in full, with the rest retrieved from reference TRBV11-2 and TRBJ2-7, is EAGVAQSPRYKIIEKRQSVAFWCNPISGHATLYWYQQILGQGPKLLIQFQNNGVVDDSQLPKDRFSAERLKGVDSTLKIQPAKLEDSAVYLCASRLHNGGNEQYFGPGTRLTVT.

The chain is built from TRBV6-5 and TRBJ2-7; no clear D gene. The length of the CDR3 is 14 residues. Per germline, CDR1 MNHEY and CDR2 SVGAGI. Trimming took off 2 bases at V and 0 bases at J, with 8 bases between the two ends. The DNA of the CDR3 is TGTGCCAGCAGTTACGATGGCAGCTCCTACGAGCAGTACTTC. It codes for CASSYDGSSYEQYF.

The CDR3 DNA reads TGCGCCAGCAGCTGGGGGGACAGTCTCTCTTCCTCACCCCTCCACTTT. Protein product: CASSWGDSLSSSPLHF. J is TRBJ1-6 and V is TRBV5-1; TRBD1 aligns across 7 bases. CDR3 length equals 16 residues. The germline V gene encodes CDR1 SGHRS and CDR2 YFSETQ. V dropped 3 bases and J dropped 10; count of bases not matched to a gene: 13.

Here the CDR3 DNA reads TGTGCCAGCAGTGAAGGGCAGGGGAACACAGATACGCAGTATTTT. It codes for CASSEGQGNTDTQYF. The J gene is TRBJ2-3, the V gene TRBV2, with TRBD1 as a possible D gene (6 bases). Trimming stripped 1 base from V and 2 bases from J, with 10 bases between. The germline gives CDR1 SNHLY, CDR2 FYNNEI. The CDR3 runs to 15 residues.

This chain connects TRBV28 to TRBJ1-4; 8 nucleotides line up with TRBD1. This CDR3 has 14 residues. Germline V CDR1 and CDR2: MDHEN, SYDVKM. V trimming: 5 bases; J trimming: 6 bases; junction bases outside the gene matches: 5. DNA for the CDR3: TGTGCCAGCAGTCTTACAGGGGGGGATGAAAAACTGTTTTTT. Translation: CASSLTGGDEKLFF.

This clone showed up just a few times. The chain joins TRBV5-1 to TRBJ2-2; D is possibly TRBD2 (5 bases). Germline values: CDR1 SGHRS, CDR2 YFSETQ. Trimming took off 4 bases at V and 6 bases at J, with 16 bases between the two ends. There are 15 residues in the CDR3. This CDR3 reads CASSVGRAGAGELFF. The CDR3 region has the DNA TGCGCCAGCAGCGTCGGGCGGGCTGGGGCCGGGGAGCTGTTTTTT.

This clone was detected only a few times. This rearrangement joins TRBV30 to TRBJ2-5; 7 positions agree with TRBD1. V lost 2 bases and J lost 4; bases outside the gene matches: 7. Germline CDR1 and CDR2: GTSNPN and SVGIG (reference sequence). CDR3 length: 14 amino acids. The CDR3 DNA is TGTGCCTGGAGTAAACGACAGGGCCGAGAGACCCAGTACTTC. It translates to CAWSKRQGRETQYF.

This chain uses TRBV11-2 with TRBJ1-1; D is possibly TRBD1 (5 bases). This CDR3 spans 14 amino acids. Trimming stripped 2 bases from V and 0 bases from J, with 7 bases between. From germline, CDR1 is SGHAT and CDR2 FQNNGV. The CDR3 DNA reads TGTGCCAGCAGCTTAAGCAGGGTGAACACTGAAGCTTTCTTT. This translates into CASSLSRVNTEAFF.

The gene calls are TRBV5-1 and TRBJ2-2, with TRBD2 matching 13 bases. Germline CDR1 reads SGHRS; CDR2 reads YFSETQ. This CDR3 region has 16 residues. Trimming removed 7 bases from V and 0 bases from J; junction bases left unmatched: 3. Here the CDR3 DNA reads TGCGCCAGCGGGACTAGCGGGAATACGAACACCGGGGAGCTGTTTTTT. This codes for CASGTSGNTNTGELFF.

This chain uses TRBV7-8 with TRBJ2-5, with a weak D call TRBD2 (5 bases). CDR3 length: 14 residues. V lost 4 bases to trimming and J lost 0 bases, with 9 bases between them. Germline loops: CDR1 SGHVS, CDR2 FQNEAQ. Written as DNA, the CDR3 is TGTGCCAGCAGCTCCGGGGTGGACCAAGAGACCCAGTACTTC. Translated, it gives CASSSGVDQETQYF.

V and J are TRBV5-1 and TRBJ1-3; D remains ambiguous. The V gene's germline CDR1 is SGHRS and CDR2 YFSETQ. The CDR3 is 14 residues long. V was clipped by 0 bases and J by 4 bases, with 8 bases between them. The CDR3 coding sequence is TGCGCCAGCAGCTTGGCAGGTTACGGAAACACCATATATTTT. The encoded protein is CASSLAGYGNTIYF.

The rearrangement joins TRBV30 to TRBJ2-7; D not certain. CDR3 length equals 12 residues. V was cut by 2 bases and J by 5 bases, with 10 bases left in between. The germline CDR1 and CDR2 sequences are GTSNPN and SVGIG (reference sequence). The CDR3: CAWSSRFNEQYF. CDR3 sequence (DNA): TGTGCCTGGAGTTCTCGGTTCAACGAGCAGTACTTC.

V is TRBV27 and J is TRBJ1-3; no clear D. V lost 6 bases, J lost 2 bases, and 17 bases lay in between. The CDR3 is 16 amino acids. The germline CDR1 and CDR2 sequences are MNHEY and SMNVEV (reference sequence). CDR3 region: CASSSRPGITGNTIYF. Here the CDR3 DNA reads TGTGCCAGCAGCTCACGACCGGGGATCACTGGAAACACCATATATTTT.

This chain joins TRBV5-1 and TRBJ2-5; D gene unclear. This CDR3 contains 13 residues. CDR1 and CDR2 (germline): SGHRS, YFSETQ. With 0 bases removed from V and 5 bases from J, the gap between germline ends came to 8 bases. Here the CDR3 reads CASSLDSTETQYF. As DNA, the CDR3 is TGCGCCAGCAGCTTGGATAGCACGGAGACCCAGTACTTC.

CDR3 sequence (DNA): TGTGCCAGCAGCTTGGGCAGTTCCTATGGCTACACCTTC. Protein: CASSLGSSYGYTF. The J gene is TRBJ1-2, the V gene TRBV5-6, with D uncertain. The CDR3 contains 13 residues. Germline V gene lookup returns CDR1 SGHDT and CDR2 YYEEEE. Trimming shortened V by 0 bases and J by 4 bases, and 7 bases separated the two germline ends.

J is TRBJ1-5 and V is TRBV19; maybe TRBD1 (5 bases). The V gene's germline CDR1 is LNHDA and CDR2 SQIVND (reference sequence). Trimming pared 9 bases from V and 5 bases from J, leaving 14 bases between. This CDR3 has 13 residues. CDR3 bases: TGTGCCAGCTCCGACAGAGTGGATCAGCCCCAGCATTTT. It encodes CASSDRVDQPQHF.

This chain connects TRBV5-6 to TRBJ2-5, with TRBD2 matching over 10 bases. V lost 4 bases to trimming and J lost 4 bases; unmatched junction nucleotides: 4. CDR3 length: 14 amino acids. Germline values: CDR1 SGHDT, CDR2 YYEEEE. The CDR3 sequence is CASSLGLARETQYF. The CDR3 DNA sequence: TGTGCCAGCAGCCTGGGACTAGCGAGAGAGACCCAGTACTTC.